This passage covers 19 T cell receptor beta chains from one sample sequenced in a study of spatial heterogeneity in lung cancer. From the 5' RACE reads, TCRdb called clonotypes with MiXCR, one entry per CDR3 protein. Among 77,000 or so distinct CDR3 sequences, 15% to 25% were seen once, and the ten largest hold about 6.6%. Time point defined: sample taken at primary tumor resection. Sequencing was performed on whole RNA extracted from tumor and nontumor lung tissue, or from frozen PBMC, and the material was left unsorted. Sequencing was performed on PBMCs, taken at surgery. These receptors came from a male donor with early-stage non-small cell lung cancer.

This clonotype was counted between two and nine times. The chain carries TRBV5-6 and TRBJ1-5; no reliable D call. Trimming took 3 bases from V and 4 from J, leaving 11 bases between them. Germline V gives CDR1 SGHDT, CDR2 YYEEEE. The CDR3 loop spans 14 amino acids. The CDR3 bases are TGTGCCAGCAGCTCTCTCGGGCGAAATCAGCCCCAGCATTTT. Translated, it gives CASSSLGRNQPQHF.

The chain carries TRBV28 and TRBJ2-3; 9 bases are shared with TRBD2. The CDR3 contains 19 residues. Trimming removed 7 bases from V and 1 base from J; junction bases left unmatched: 18. The germline V gene encodes CDR1 MDHEN and CDR2 SYDVKM. CDR3 residues: CASTKLMGSAGGRTDTQYF. The CDR3 DNA is TGTGCCAGCACCAAACTTATGGGGAGCGCGGGAGGGCGCACAGATACGCAGTATTTT.

The chain is built from TRBV12-3 or TRBV12-4 and TRBJ2-4, with 8 bases that match TRBD1. This CDR3 has 15 amino acids. V was clipped by 6 bases and J by 3 bases; unmatched bases: 7. The CDR3 here is CASRADRVGKNIQYF. The CDR3 DNA reads TGTGCCAGCAGGGCGGACAGGGTGGGCAAAAACATTCAGTACTTC.

This clonotype was detected a few times. The chain couples TRBV12-3 or TRBV12-4 to TRBJ2-1, with D perhaps matching TRBD2 (5 bases). The CDR3 length is 15 residues. Trimming removed 1 base from V and 8 bases from J, with 15 bases in between. The DNA for the CDR3 is TGTGCCAGCAGTTTAGGGACTGGACCCCTCCATGAGCAGTTCTTC. It specifies CASSLGTGPLHEQFF.

This chain uses TRBV20-1 with TRBJ2-1; D remains ambiguous. CDR3 length equals 14 residues. Deletions cut 3 bases from V and 1 base from J, with 10 bases between. CDR1 is DFQATT and CDR2 is SNEGSKA in the germline V gene (reference sequence). Here the CDR3 reads CSAREPGSYNEQFF. DNA for the CDR3: TGCAGTGCTAGGGAGCCCGGGTCCTACAATGAGCAGTTCTTC.

This clonotype was seen at least ten times. The chain has TRBV9 and TRBJ2-5, with 7 bases identical to TRBD2. J gave up 3 bases and V 4 bases, and 6 bases lay outside the gene matches. CDR1 is SGDLS, CDR2 YYNGEE, per germline. The CDR3 runs 14 residues. The CDR3, as DNA: TGTGCCAGCAGCCCCGGCCTAGCGGAAGAGACCCAGTACTTC. It translates to CASSPGLAEETQYF.

The chain recombines TRBV9 with TRBJ2-1, with 7 bases lining up with TRBD2. The CDR3 has 17 amino acids. With V trimmed by 1 base and J by 0 bases, 7 bases remained unmatched. CDR1 is SGDLS, CDR2 YYNGEE, per germline. The CDR3 is CASSVQAGSSSYNEQFF. The CDR3 nucleotides read TGTGCCAGCAGCGTACAAGCGGGATCCAGCTCCTACAATGAGCAGTTCTTC.

This clonotype was counted many times. V usage is TRBV12-3 or TRBV12-4 and J usage is TRBJ2-5; 7 positions match TRBD1. This CDR3 is 17 amino acids long. With 5 bases clipped from V and 3 bases from J, the junction kept 15 bases outside the gene matches. CDR3 nucleotides: TGTGCCAGCAGTCGATCAAGAGACAGGGCACGAGAAGAGACCCAGTACTTC. This encodes CASSRSRDRAREETQYF.

This clonotype occurred a few times. The rearrangement uses TRBV12-5 and TRBJ2-3, with D perhaps TRBD2 (6 bases). V lost 4 bases to trimming and J lost 10 bases, with 12 bases between them. The CDR3 contains 12 residues. Germline CDR1 LGHNT, CDR2 FRNRAP. This chain's CDR3 is CASGSGERAQYF. The CDR3 DNA sequence: TGTGCTAGTGGTTCGGGGGAGAGGGCGCAGTATTTT.

The V call is TRBV5-1, the J call TRBJ2-1, with 11 bases lining up with TRBD2. This CDR3 comprises 16 residues. CDR1 SGHRS and CDR2 YFSETQ come from the germline V gene. J was trimmed by 2 bases and V by 3 bases; bases with no gene match: 4. The CDR3 sequence is CASSSLAGGTYNEQFF. The CDR3 DNA follows: TGCGCCAGCAGCTCTCTAGCGGGGGGCACCTACAATGAGCAGTTCTTC.

This chain links TRBV7-9 with TRBJ1-4; perhaps TRBD1 as D (5 bases). V was pared by 2 bases and J by 5 bases, with 12 bases between. The CDR3 loop spans 15 amino acids. Germline CDR1 and CDR2: SEHNR and FQNEAQ (reference sequence). The chain's CDR3 is CASSLNSGQNEKLFF. For the CDR3, the DNA is TGTGCCAGCAGCTTAAATTCAGGGCAGAATGAAAAACTGTTTTTT.

The J gene is TRBJ2-7, the V gene TRBV20-1; D might be TRBD2 (5 bases). CDR1 is DFQATT, CDR2 SNEGSKA, per germline (reference sequence). Trimming shortened V by 3 bases and J by 4 bases, and 13 bases separated the two germline ends. The CDR3 runs 13 residues. In DNA form, the CDR3 reads TGCAGTGCTAGTATCGGGGTTGCGTACGAGCAGTACTTC. Its protein is CSASIGVAYEQYF.

The table lists this clonotype with a few counts. V usage is TRBV2 and J usage is TRBJ2-3; no reliable D call. CDR1 is SNHLY and CDR2 is FYNNEI in the germline V gene. The V end was cut by 2 bases, the J end by 2 bases, with 5 bases between. The CDR3 runs 13 residues. The CDR3 here is CASSERATDTQYF. The CDR3 nucleotides read TGTGCCAGCAGTGAAAGGGCCACAGATACGCAGTATTTT.

This clonotype was seen a handful of times. The CDR3 bases are TGTGCCAGCAGCCCCGACAGGGTGAGGGGCTACACCTTC. Translated, it gives CASSPDRVRGYTF. The chain employs TRBV28 and TRBJ1-2; 7 bases line up with TRBD1. This CDR3 region has 13 residues. Germline loops: CDR1 MDHEN, CDR2 SYDVKM. V was clipped by 6 bases and J by 8 bases; unmatched bases: 9.

This clonotype was seen only a few times. The chain links TRBV4-3 to TRBJ1-5; the match to TRBD1 covers 7 bases. Germline V gene sequence: CDR1 LGHNA, CDR2 YSLEER. The CDR3 consists of 16 residues. The V and J ends lost 0 bases and 6 bases, in that order; junction bases with no gene match: 8. CDR3 nucleotides: TGCGCCAGCAGCCAAGATACGGCAGGGGGAGGTCAGCCCCAGCATTTT. Amino acid sequence: CASSQDTAGGGQPQHF.

This clonotype was counted many times. The V call is TRBV14, the J call TRBJ1-3; D is uncertain. The V end lost 6 bases, the J end lost 4 bases, and 10 bases lay between the germline ends. CDR1 is SGHDN and CDR2 is FVKESK in the germline V gene. The CDR3 is 13 residues long. DNA of the CDR3: TGTGCCAGCAGTCGGAACTCAGGAAACACCATATATTTT. Translating it yields CASSRNSGNTIYF.

In its sample, this clonotype was seen a few times. The V gene is TRBV7-9, the J gene TRBJ1-1; D is unclear. V lost 9 bases, J lost 4 bases, and 15 bases lay in between. The CDR3 has 13 amino acids. Germline values: CDR1 SEHNR, CDR2 FQNEAQ (reference sequence). CDR3 sequence: CARLSGEPTEAFF. The CDR3, as DNA: TGTGCCAGGCTAAGCGGGGAACCCACTGAAGCTTTCTTT.

The chain links TRBV7-2 to TRBJ2-3, with 9 bases that match TRBD1. The CDR3 covers 17 residues. Trimming at V came to 6 bases and at J to 6 bases, leaving 16 bases not matched to a gene. The germline CDR1 and CDR2 sequences are SGHTA and FQGNSA. The CDR3 DNA sequence: TGTGCCAGCAGGACAGGGGGTAGCGATATTAGGGGTGATACGCAGTATTTT. Amino acid sequence: CASRTGGSDIRGDTQYF.

This clonotype was detected only once. This sequence joins TRBV20-1 and TRBJ2-3; D is tentatively TRBD1 or TRBD2 (5 bases each). The CDR3 sequence is 14 residues long. V lost 1 base and J lost 5, with 13 bases in between. The germline gives CDR1 DFQATT, CDR2 SNEGSKA (reference sequence). The CDR3 sequence: CSARVRQGVDTQYF. CDR3 coding DNA: TGCAGTGCTAGAGTACGGCAGGGAGTAGATACGCAGTATTTT.